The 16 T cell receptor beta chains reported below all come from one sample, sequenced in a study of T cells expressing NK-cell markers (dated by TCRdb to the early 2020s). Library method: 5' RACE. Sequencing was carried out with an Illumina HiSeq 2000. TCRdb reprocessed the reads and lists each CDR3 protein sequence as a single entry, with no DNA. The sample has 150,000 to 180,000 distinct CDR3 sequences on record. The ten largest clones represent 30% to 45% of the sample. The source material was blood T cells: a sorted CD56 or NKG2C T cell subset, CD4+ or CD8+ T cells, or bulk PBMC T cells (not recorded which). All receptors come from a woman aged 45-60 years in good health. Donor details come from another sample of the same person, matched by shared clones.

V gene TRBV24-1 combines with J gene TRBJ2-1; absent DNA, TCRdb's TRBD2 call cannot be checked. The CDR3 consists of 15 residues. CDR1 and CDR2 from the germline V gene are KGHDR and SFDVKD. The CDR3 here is CATSDLPSGPNEQFF.

The CDR3: CAISGVGTLYEQYF. The chain couples TRBV10-3 to TRBJ2-7. Germline CDR1 and CDR2: ENHRY and SYGVKD. The CDR3 runs to 14 residues.

CDR3 sequence: CASSLGQGAYNEQFF. The chain combines TRBV7-6 with TRBJ2-1; absent DNA, TCRdb's TRBD1 call cannot be checked. Germline V gene sequence: CDR1 SGHVS, CDR2 FNYEAQ. The CDR3 runs to 15 residues. Together with reference TRBV7-6 and TRBJ2-1, the CDR3 gives the full variable domain: GAGVSQSPRYKVTKRGQDVALRCDPISGHVSLYWYRQALGQGPEFLTYFNYEAQQDKSGLPNDRFSAERPEGSISTLTIQRTEQRDSAMYRCASSLGQGAYNEQFFGPGTRLTVL.

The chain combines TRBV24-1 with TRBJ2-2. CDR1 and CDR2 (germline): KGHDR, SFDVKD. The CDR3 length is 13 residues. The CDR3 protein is CATTAHNTGELFF.

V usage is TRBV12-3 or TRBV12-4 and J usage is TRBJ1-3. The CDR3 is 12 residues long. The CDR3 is CASNDYGNTIYF.

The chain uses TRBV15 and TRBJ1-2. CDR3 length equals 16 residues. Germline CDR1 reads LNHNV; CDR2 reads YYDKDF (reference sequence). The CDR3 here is CATSRVSGTSIDGYTF.

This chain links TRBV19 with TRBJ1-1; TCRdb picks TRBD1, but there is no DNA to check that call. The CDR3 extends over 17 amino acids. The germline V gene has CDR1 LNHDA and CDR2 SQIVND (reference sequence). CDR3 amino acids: CASRPLRDRARDTEAFF.

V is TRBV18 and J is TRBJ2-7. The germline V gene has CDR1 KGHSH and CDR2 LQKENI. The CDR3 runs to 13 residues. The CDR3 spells CASSGGPSYEQYF.

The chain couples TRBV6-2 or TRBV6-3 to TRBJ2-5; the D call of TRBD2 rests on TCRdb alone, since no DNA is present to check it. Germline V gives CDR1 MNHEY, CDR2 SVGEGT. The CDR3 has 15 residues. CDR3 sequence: CASSYTSGRRETQYF.

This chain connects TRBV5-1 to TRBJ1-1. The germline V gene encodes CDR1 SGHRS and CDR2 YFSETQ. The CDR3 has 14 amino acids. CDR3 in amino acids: CASSSRVTNTEAFF.

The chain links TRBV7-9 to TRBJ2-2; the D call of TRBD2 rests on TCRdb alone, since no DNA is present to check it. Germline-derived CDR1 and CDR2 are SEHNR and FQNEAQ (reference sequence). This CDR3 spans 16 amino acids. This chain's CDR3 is CASSPRLARNTGELFF.

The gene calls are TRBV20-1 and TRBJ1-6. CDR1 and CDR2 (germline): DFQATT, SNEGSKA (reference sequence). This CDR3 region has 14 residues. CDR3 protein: CSARDGRRNSPLHF.

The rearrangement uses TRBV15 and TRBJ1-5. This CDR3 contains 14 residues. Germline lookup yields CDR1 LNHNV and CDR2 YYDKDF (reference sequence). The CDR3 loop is CATSGDTINQPQHF. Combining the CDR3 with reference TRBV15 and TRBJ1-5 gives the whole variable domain DAMVIQNPRYQVTQFGKPVTLSCSQTLNHNVMYWYQQKSSQAPKLLFHYYDKDFNNEADTPDNFQSRRPNTSFCFLDIRSPGLGDTAMYLCATSGDTINQPQHFGDGTRLSIL.

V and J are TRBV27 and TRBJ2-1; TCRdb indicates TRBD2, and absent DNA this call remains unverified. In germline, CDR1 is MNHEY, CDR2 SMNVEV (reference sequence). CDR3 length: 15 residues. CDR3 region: CASSLIGGERAEQFF.

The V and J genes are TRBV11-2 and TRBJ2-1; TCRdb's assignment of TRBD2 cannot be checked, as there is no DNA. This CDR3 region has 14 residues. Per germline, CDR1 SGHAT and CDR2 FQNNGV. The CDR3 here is CASSLVSAGNEQFF.

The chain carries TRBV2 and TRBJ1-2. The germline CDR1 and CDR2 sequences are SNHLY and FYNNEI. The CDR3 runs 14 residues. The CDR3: CASSVGHDRYGYTF. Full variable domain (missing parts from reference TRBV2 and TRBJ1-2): EPEVTQTPSHQVTQMGQEVILRCVPISNHLYFYWYRQILGQKVEFLVSFYNNEISEKSEIFDDQFSVERPDGSNFTLKIRSTKLEDSAMYFCASSVGHDRYGYTFGSGTRLTVV.